Listed below are T cell receptor beta chains from one sample, sequenced in a study of shared clonotypes between healthy human individuals. Clones were sequenced by immunoSEQ multiplex PCR, and TCRdb holds only the in-frame ones, with some missing. The data hold over 300,000 clones, with roughly 87% observed a single time. Sequencing was done on a sample of memory CD8+ T cells sorted from blood. The receptors here all came from a man between 18 and 29 years old in good health. The CDR3 runs from the conserved cysteine through the conserved F or W. A D gene is named only where the DNA matches it firmly. Not every row has a clone size; where given, it reads once, few, many or a size class.

d_call: TRBD2; v_call: TRBV30; clone_size: NA; j_call: TRBJ2-2; cdr3_nt: TGTGCCTGGAGGCGGGAGGATCCCGGGGAGCTGTTTTTT; cdr3_aa: CAWRREDPGELFF
d_call: NA; v_call: TRBV4-3; clone_size: NA; j_call: TRBJ2-4; cdr3_nt: TGCGCCAGCAGCCAACAATCTTGGGAGGAGCTGTACTTC; cdr3_aa: CASSQQSWEELYF
d_call: NA; v_call: TRBV7-9; clone_size: NA; j_call: TRBJ2-5; cdr3_nt: TGTGCCAGCAGCTTAGATACGGGGCATCAAGAGACCCAGTACTTC; cdr3_aa: CASSLDTGHQETQYF
d_call: NA; v_call: TRBV6-6; clone_size: NA; j_call: TRBJ1-2; cdr3_nt: TGTGCCAGCAGTTACTCGATAACAGGGCGGGCCTATGGCTACACCTTC; cdr3_aa: CASSYSITGRAYGYTF
d_call: TRBD1; v_call: TRBV7-9; clone_size: NA; j_call: TRBJ1-1; cdr3_nt: TGTGCCAGCAGCTTAGCCGGGACAGGGCTTTTAACTGAAGCTTTCTTT; cdr3_aa: CASSLAGTGLLTEAFF
d_call: NA; v_call: TRBV5-6; clone_size: once; j_call: TRBJ1-4; cdr3_nt: TGTGCCAGCAGCTACCGAGCGGGAGCAGAAAAACTGTTTTTT; cdr3_aa: CASSYRAGAEKLFF
d_call: NA; v_call: TRBV7-9; clone_size: NA; j_call: TRBJ2-7; cdr3_nt: TGTGCCAGCAGCTTGGCAGACGAGCAGTACTTC; cdr3_aa: CASSLADEQYF
d_call: NA; v_call: TRBV15; clone_size: NA; j_call: TRBJ2-5; cdr3_nt: TGTGCCACCAGCAGCGATCGAGTTAGCGGAGAGACCCAGTACTTC; cdr3_aa: CATSSDRVSGETQYF
d_call: NA; v_call: TRBV6-5; clone_size: NA; j_call: TRBJ2-7; cdr3_nt: TGTGCCAGCAGTTACGGTGTGGGGGTGGAGCAGTACTTC; cdr3_aa: CASSYGVGVEQYF
d_call: TRBD2; v_call: TRBV5-6; clone_size: once; j_call: TRBJ2-7; cdr3_nt: TGTGCCAGCAGCTTGGGACTAGCGTCCTCCTACGAGCAGTACTTC; cdr3_aa: CASSLGLASSYEQYF
d_call: NA; v_call: TRBV28; clone_size: NA; j_call: TRBJ2-7; cdr3_nt: TGTGCCAGCAGCATGTTGGTGGGCACCTACGAGCAGTACTTC; cdr3_aa: CASSMLVGTYEQYF
d_call: TRBD1; v_call: TRBV5-6; clone_size: NA; j_call: TRBJ2-1; cdr3_nt: TGTGCCAGCAGCTTTGGGACAGGGGCCGTCAATGAGCAGTTCTTC; cdr3_aa: CASSFGTGAVNEQFF
d_call: TRBD2; v_call: TRBV4-3; clone_size: NA; j_call: TRBJ2-5; cdr3_nt: TGCGCCAGCAGCCAAGGGAGGGAGGGCCCCCGGCAAGAGACCCAGTACTTC; cdr3_aa: CASSQGREGPRQETQYF
d_call: TRBD1; v_call: TRBV5-4; clone_size: NA; j_call: TRBJ2-7; cdr3_nt: TGTGCCAGCAGCTTCCCCGGGACAGGGGATCACGAGCAGTACTTC; cdr3_aa: CASSFPGTGDHEQYF
d_call: NA; v_call: TRBV5-1; clone_size: NA; j_call: TRBJ2-3; cdr3_nt: TGCGCCAGCAGCAGTTGGGGCCTTAGCACAGATACGCAGTATTTT; cdr3_aa: CASSSWGLSTDTQYF
d_call: TRBD1; v_call: TRBV5-6; clone_size: once; j_call: TRBJ1-2; cdr3_nt: TGTGCCAGCAGCCTGGCCGGGACAGTCCCTAACTATGGCTACACCTTC; cdr3_aa: CASSLAGTVPNYGYTF
d_call: TRBD2; v_call: TRBV6-5; clone_size: NA; j_call: TRBJ2-1; cdr3_nt: TGTGCCAGCAGTTACGGGCGGGGGGCCGCAAATGAGCAGTTCTTC; cdr3_aa: CASSYGRGAANEQFF